This T cell receptor (beta chain) appears in the sequencing data of a study of glioma-infiltrating T cells. The study's findings and limits: Gliomas, especially low-grade, showed above-expected tissue-blood divergence; non-neoplastic patients showed below.

This clonotype occurred many times. The antigen is undetermined. The V and J ends lost 7 bases and 5 bases respectively, with 9 bases between them. Germline CDR1 KGHDR, CDR2 SFDVKD. CDR3 length equals 12 residues. TCR alpha and beta CDR3 regions were amplified from RNA using iRepertoire nested multiplex PCR. Input was about 100-450 ng of tissue mRNA or PBMC total RNA. TCRdb itself ran the multiplex PCR reads through MiXCR, one entry per CDR3 protein. The table includes approximately 89,000 distinct CDR3 sequences, about 23% detected once. Source material: glioma tissue, nonneoplastic brain tissue, or PBMCs (not recorded which). This rearrangement joins TRBV24-1 to TRBJ2-3; D may be TRBD2 (6 bases). The receptor was isolated from a human donor with low-grade glioma or glioblastoma, undergoing nonglioma brain surgery, or in good health (not recorded which). The CDR3 sequence: CATRDGGDTQYF. CDR3 coding DNA: TGTGCCACCAGAGACGGGGGAGATACGCAGTATTTT.